This T cell receptor (beta chain) was sequenced during a study of T cells in Graves' hyperthyroidism and ophthalmopathy. Regarding the study as a whole: Progression to ophthalmopathy was predicted a median of approximately 6.4 months early.

This clonotype came up a few times. What it binds is unknown. The TCR beta CDR3 regions underwent amplification using RNA transcripts as the source. The TCR CDR3 first-round RT-PCR relied on the HTBI primer set. TCRdb called the multiplex PCR reads again in MiXCR, with one record for every CDR3 protein. This table holds about 740,000 distinct CDR3 sequences, 11% to 15% found once. The CDR3 sequence is 15 residues long. In germline, CDR1 is SQVTM, CDR2 ANQGSEA. The V gene lost 3 bases and the J gene lost 0 bases, with 12 bases spanning the gap. Sample: blood. This chain links TRBV29-1 with TRBJ2-1; the D is unclear. This receptor was obtained from a woman aged 18-29 years with Graves' hyperthyroidism. Here the CDR3 reads CSVESGHSSYNEQFF. The CDR3 nucleotides read TGCAGCGTTGAGTCAGGCCATAGCTCCTACAATGAGCAGTTCTTC.